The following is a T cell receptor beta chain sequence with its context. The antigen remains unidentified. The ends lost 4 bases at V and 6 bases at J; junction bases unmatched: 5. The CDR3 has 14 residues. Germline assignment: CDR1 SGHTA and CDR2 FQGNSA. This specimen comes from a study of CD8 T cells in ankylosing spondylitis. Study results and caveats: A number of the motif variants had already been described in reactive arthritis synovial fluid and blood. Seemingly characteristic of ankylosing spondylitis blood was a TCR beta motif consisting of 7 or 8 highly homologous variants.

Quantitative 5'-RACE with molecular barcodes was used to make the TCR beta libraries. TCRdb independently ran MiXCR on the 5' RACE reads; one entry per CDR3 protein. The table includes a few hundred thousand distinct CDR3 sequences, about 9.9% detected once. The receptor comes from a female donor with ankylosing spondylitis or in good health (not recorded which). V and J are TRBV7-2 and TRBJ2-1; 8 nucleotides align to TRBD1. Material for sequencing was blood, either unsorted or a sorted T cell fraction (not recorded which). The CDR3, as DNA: TGTGCCAGCAGCTCGGGACAGGTCCGCAATGAGCAGTTCTTC. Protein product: CASSSGQVRNEQFF.